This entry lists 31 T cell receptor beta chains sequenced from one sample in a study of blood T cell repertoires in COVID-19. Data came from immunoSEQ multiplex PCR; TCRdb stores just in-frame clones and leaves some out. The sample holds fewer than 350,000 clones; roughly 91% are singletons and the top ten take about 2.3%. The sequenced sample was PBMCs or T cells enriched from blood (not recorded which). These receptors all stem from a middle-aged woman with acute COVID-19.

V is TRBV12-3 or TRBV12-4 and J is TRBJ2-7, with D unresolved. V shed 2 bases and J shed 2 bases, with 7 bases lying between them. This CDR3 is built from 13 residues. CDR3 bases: TGTGCCAGCAGTTTAAACATGCCCTACGAGCAGTACTTC. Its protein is CASSLNMPYEQYF.

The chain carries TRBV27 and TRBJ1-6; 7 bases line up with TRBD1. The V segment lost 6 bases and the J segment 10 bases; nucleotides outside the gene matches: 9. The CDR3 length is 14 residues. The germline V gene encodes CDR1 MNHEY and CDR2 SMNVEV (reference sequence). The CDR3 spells CASSLTGWRSPLHF. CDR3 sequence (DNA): TGTGCCAGCAGCCTGACAGGGTGGAGGTCACCCCTCCACTTT.

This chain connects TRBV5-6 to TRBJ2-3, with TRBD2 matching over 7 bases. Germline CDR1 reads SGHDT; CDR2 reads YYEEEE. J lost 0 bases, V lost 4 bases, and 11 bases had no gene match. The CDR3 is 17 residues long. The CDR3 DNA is TGTGCCAGCAGCGGCGGGGCCTCGCGGGGGAGCACAGATACGCAGTATTTT. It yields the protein CASSGGASRGSTDTQYF.

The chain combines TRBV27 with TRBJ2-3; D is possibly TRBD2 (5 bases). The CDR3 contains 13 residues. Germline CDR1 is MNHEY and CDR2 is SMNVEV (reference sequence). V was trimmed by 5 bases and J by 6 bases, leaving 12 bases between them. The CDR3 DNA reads TGTGCCAGCAGTGGACTGGACTTGGATACGCAGTATTTT. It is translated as CASSGLDLDTQYF.

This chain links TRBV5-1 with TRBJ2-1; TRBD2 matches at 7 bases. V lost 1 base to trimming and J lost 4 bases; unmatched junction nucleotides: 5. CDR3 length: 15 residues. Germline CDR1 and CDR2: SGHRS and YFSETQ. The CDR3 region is CASSLYQRDYNEQFF. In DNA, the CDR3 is TGCGCCAGCAGCTTGTACCAGCGGGATTACAATGAGCAGTTCTTC.

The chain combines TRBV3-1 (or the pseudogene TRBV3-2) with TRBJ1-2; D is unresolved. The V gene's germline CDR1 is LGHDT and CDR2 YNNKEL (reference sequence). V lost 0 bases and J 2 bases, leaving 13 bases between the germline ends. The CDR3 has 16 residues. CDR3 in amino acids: CASSQDIRGTNYGYTF. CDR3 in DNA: TGTGCCAGCAGCCAAGATATAAGAGGAACAAACTATGGCTACACCTTC.

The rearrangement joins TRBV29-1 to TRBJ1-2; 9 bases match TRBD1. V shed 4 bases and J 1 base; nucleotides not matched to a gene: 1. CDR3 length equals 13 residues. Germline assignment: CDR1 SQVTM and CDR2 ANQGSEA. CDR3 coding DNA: TGCAGCGTTGGACAGGGGGGTAACTATGGCTACACCTTC. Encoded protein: CSVGQGGNYGYTF.

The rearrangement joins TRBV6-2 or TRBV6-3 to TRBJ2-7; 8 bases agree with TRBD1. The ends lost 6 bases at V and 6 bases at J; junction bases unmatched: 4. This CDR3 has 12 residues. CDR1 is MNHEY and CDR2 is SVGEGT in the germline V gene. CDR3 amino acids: CASSQDRGEQYF. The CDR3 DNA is TGTGCCAGCAGCCAAGACAGGGGCGAGCAGTACTTC.

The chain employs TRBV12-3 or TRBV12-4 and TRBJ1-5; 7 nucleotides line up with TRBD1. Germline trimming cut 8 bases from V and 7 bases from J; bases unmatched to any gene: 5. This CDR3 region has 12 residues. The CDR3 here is CASGWTGQPQHF. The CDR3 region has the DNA TGTGCCAGCGGGTGGACAGGACAGCCCCAGCATTTT.

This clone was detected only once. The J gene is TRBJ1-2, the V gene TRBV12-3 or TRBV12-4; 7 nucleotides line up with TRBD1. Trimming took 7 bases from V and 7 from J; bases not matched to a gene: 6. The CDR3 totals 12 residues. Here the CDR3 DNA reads TGTGCCAGCAAATCGACAGGGAGTGGCTACACCTTC. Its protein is CASKSTGSGYTF.

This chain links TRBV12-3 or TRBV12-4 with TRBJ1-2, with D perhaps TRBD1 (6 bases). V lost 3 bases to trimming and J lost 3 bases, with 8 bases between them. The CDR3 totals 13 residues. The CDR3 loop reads CASSFAGDYGYTF. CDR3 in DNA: TGTGCCAGCAGTTTCGCAGGGGACTATGGCTACACCTTC.

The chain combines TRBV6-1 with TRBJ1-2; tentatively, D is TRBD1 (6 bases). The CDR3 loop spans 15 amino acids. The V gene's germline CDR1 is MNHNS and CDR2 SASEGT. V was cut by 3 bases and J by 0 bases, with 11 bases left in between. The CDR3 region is CASSDTGTANYGYTF. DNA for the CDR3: TGTGCCAGCAGTGATACAGGGACCGCTAACTATGGCTACACCTTC.

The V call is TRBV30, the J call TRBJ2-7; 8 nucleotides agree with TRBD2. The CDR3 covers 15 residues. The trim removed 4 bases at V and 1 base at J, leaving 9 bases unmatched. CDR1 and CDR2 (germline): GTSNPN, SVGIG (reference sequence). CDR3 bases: TGTGCCTGGACCTCGAGGGCGGGAGGTTCCTACGAGCAGTACTTC. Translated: CAWTSRAGGSYEQYF.

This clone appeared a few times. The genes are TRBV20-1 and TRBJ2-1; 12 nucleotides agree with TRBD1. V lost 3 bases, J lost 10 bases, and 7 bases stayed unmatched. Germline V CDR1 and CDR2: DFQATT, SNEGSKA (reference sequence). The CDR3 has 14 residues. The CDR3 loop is CSASRGTGGEEQFF. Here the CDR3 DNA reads TGCAGTGCTAGTAGGGGGACAGGGGGCGAAGAGCAGTTCTTC.

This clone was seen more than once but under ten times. CDR3 residues: CASSQVPDSSNQPQHF. CDR3 DNA: TGCGCCAGCAGCCAAGTGCCGGACAGTAGCAATCAGCCCCAGCATTTT. The genes are TRBV4-1 and TRBJ1-5, with TRBD1 as a possible D gene (6 bases). The CDR3 extends over 16 amino acids. V lost 1 base and J lost 0, with 10 bases in between. In germline, CDR1 is MGHRA, CDR2 YSYEKL.

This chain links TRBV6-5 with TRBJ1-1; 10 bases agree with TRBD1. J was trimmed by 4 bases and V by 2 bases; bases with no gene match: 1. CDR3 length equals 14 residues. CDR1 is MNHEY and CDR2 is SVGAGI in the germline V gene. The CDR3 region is CASSYGQGVTEAFF. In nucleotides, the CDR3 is TGTGCCAGCAGTTACGGACAGGGGGTCACTGAAGCTTTCTTT.

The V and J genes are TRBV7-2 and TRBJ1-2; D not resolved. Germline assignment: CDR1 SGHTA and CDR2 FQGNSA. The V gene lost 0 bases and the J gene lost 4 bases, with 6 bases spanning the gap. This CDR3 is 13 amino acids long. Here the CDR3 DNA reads TGTGCCAGCAGCTTAGCCCAACTCTATGGCTACACCTTC. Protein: CASSLAQLYGYTF.

The CDR3 DNA is TGTGCCAGCAGGGAGATACAGGTGAATAATTCACCCCTCCACTTT. Its protein product is CASREIQVNNSPLHF. The rearrangement links TRBV6-5 to TRBJ1-6; TRBD1 might be the D (5 bases). V was shortened by 6 bases and J by 5 bases, with 14 bases between the two germline ends. The CDR3 has 15 amino acids. Looked up from germline, CDR1 is MNHEY and CDR2 is SVGAGI.

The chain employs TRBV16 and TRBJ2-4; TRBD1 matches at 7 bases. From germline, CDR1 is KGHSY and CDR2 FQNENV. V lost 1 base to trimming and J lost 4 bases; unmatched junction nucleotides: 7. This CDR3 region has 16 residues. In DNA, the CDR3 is TGTGCCAGCAGCCAATTATTCTCGACAGGGAAAAACATTCAGTACTTC. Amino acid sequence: CASSQLFSTGKNIQYF. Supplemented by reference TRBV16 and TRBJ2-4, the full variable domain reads GEEVAQTPKHLVRGEGQKAKLYCAPIKGHSYVFWYQQVLKNEFKFLISFQNENVFDETGMPKERFSAKCLPNSPCSLEIQATKLEDSAVYFCASSQLFSTGKNIQYFGAGTRLSVL.

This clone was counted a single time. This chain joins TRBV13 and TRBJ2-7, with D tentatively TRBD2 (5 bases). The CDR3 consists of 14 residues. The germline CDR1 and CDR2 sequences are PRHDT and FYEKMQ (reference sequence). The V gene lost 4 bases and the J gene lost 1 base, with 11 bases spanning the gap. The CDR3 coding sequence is TGTGCCAGCAGCTCAAGTCGGGGATCCTACGAGCAGTACTTC. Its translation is CASSSSRGSYEQYF.

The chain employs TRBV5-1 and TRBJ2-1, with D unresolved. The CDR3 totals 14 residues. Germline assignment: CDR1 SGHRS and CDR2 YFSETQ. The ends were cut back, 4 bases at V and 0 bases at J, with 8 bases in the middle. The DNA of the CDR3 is TGCGCCAGCAGCATGGATCTCTCCTACAATGAGCAGTTCTTC. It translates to CASSMDLSYNEQFF.

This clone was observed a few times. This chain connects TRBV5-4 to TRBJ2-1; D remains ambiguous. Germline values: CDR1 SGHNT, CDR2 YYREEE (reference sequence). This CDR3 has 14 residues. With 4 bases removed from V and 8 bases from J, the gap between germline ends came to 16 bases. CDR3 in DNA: TGTGCCAGCAGCACGGGTTCCTCACGCGATGAGCAGTTCTTC. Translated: CASSTGSSRDEQFF.

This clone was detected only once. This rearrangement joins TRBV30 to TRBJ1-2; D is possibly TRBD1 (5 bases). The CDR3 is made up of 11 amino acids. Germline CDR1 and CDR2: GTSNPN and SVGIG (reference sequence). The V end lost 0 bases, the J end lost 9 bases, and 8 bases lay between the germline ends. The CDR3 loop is CAWSVGGSYTF. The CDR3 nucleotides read TGTGCCTGGAGTGTGGGGGGGAGCTACACCTTC.

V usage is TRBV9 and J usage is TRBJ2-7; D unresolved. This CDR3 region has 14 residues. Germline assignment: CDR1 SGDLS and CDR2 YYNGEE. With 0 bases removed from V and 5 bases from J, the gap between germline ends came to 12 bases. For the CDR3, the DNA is TGTGCCAGCAGCGTAGAACTACTTTCCCACGAGCAGTACTTC. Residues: CASSVELLSHEQYF.

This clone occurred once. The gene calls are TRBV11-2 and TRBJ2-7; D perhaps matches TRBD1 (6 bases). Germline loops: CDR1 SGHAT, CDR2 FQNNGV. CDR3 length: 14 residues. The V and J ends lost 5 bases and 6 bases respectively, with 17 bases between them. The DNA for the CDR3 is TGTGCCAGCAGCCGGACAGATCGAACTACCGAGCAGTACTTC. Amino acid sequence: CASSRTDRTTEQYF.

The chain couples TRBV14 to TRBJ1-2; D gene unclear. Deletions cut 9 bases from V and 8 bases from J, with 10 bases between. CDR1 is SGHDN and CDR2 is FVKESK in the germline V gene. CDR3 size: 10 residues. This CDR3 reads CARARSGYTF. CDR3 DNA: TGTGCCAGGGCAAGGAGCGGCTACACCTTC. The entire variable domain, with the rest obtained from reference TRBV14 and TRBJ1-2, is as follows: EAGVTQFPSHSVIEKGQTVTLRCDPISGHDNLYWYRRVMGKEIKFLLHFVKESKQDESGMPNNRFLAERTGGTYSTLKVQPAELEDSGVYFCARARSGYTFGSGTRLTVV.

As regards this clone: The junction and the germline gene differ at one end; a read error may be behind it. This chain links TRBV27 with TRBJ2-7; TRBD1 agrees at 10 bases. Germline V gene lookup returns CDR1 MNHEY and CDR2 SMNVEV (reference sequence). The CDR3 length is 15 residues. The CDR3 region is CTSSSPGQGTYEQYF. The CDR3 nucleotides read TGTACCAGCAGCTCCCCGGGACAGGGGACCTACGAGCAGTACTTC.

CDR3 DNA sequence: TGTGCCATCAGTCACTACGGGGGCACTGAAGCTTTCTTT. It translates to CAISHYGGTEAFF. The gene calls are TRBV10-3 and TRBJ1-1; weak D call: TRBD1 (5 bases). The CDR3 runs 13 residues. Trimming cost V 5 bases and J 4 bases, with 11 bases left between them. The germline gives CDR1 ENHRY, CDR2 SYGVKD.

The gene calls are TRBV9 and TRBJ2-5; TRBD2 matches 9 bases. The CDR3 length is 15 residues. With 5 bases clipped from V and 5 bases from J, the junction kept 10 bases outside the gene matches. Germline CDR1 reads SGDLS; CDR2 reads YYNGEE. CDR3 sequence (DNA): TGTGCCAGCAGTGGGACTAGCAAGGGGGTTGAGACCCAGTACTTC. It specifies CASSGTSKGVETQYF.

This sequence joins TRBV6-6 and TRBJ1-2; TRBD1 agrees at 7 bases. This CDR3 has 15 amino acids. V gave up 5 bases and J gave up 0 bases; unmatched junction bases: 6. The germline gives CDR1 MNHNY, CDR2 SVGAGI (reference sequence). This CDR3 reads CASSQDRSTNYGYTF. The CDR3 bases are TGTGCCAGCAGTCAGGACAGGTCAACTAACTATGGCTACACCTTC.

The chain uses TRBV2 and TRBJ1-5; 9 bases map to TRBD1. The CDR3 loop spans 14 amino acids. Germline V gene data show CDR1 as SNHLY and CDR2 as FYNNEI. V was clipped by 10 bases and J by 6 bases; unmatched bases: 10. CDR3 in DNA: TGTGCCACCAAACAGGGGGCGTCGGGTCAGCCCCAGCATTTT. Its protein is CATKQGASGQPQHF.